This TCR beta chain was sequenced in a study of shared clonotypes between healthy human individuals. Study findings and constraints: Non-shared clonotypes displayed generation probabilities falling below those of clonotypes present in all four donors.

Naive CD8 cells were CD45RO-negative, positively selected for CCR7, excluding terminally differentiated effector memory CD45RA+ cells. This CDR3 region has 14 residues. Germline CDR1 LNHDA, CDR2 SQIVND (reference sequence). With 6 bases clipped from V and 0 bases from J, the junction kept 4 bases outside the gene matches. This clone was found once. What it binds is unknown. Repertoires were generated with immunoSEQ multiplex PCR, while TCRdb's copy carries only in-frame clones and drops some. The repertoire holds 1.5 million to 2.5 million clones, with approximately 94% as singletons. The genes are TRBV19 and TRBJ2-7; 8 bases are a match to TRBD1. This receptor was obtained from a man aged 18 to 35 in good health. Sample: naive CD8+ T cells sorted from blood. The CDR3 protein is CASRDRASSYEQYF. In DNA form, the CDR3 reads TGTGCCAGTAGGGACAGGGCATCCTCCTACGAGCAGTACTTC.